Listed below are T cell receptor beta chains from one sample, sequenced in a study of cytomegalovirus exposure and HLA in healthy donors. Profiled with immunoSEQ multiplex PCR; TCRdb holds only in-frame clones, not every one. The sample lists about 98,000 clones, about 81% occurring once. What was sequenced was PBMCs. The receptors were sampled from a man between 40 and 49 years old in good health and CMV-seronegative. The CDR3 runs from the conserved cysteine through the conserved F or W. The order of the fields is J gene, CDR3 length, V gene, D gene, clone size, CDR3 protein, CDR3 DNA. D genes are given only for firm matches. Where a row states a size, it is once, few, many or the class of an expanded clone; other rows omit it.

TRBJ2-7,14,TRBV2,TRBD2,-,CASSFGGEPYEQYF,TGTGCCAGCAGTTTCGGGGGGGAACCCTACGAGCAGTACTTC
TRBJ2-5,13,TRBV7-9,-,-,CASSRQGGETQYF,TGTGCCAGCAGCCGACAGGGAGGAGAGACCCAGTACTTC
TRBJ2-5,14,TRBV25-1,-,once,CASSDSSSFVTQYF,TGTGCCAGCAGTGATTCGAGTTCATTTGTGACCCAGTACTTC
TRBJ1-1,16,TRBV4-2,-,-,CASSHNHGGGKTEAFF,TGTGCCAGCAGCCACAACCATGGGGGGGGTAAAACTGAAGCTTTCTTT
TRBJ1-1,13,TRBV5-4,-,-,CASREGKGPEAFF,TGTGCCAGCAGGGAGGGAAAGGGTCCTGAAGCTTTCTTT
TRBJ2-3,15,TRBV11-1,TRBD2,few,CASSLRTSGTDTQYF,TGTGCCAGCAGCTTACGGACTAGCGGCACAGATACGCAGTATTTT
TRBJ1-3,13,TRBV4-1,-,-,CASSQVGDPGLYF,TGCGCCAGCAGCCAAGTAGGGGACCCGGGACTGTATTTT
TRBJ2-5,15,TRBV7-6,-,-,CASSLGGQTQETQYF,TGTGCCAGCAGCTTAGGAGGACAGACACAAGAGACCCAGTACTTC
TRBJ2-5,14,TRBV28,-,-,CASTLWGDQETQYF,TGTGCCAGCACCTTGTGGGGAGACCAAGAGACCCAGTACTTC
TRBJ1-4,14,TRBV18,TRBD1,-,CASSPRDRGEKLFF,TGTGCCAGCTCACCACGGGACAGGGGTGAAAAACTGTTTTTT
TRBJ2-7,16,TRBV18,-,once,CASSPLVAVSSYEQYF,TGTGCCAGCTCACCACTGGTAGCGGTGAGCTCCTACGAGCAGTACTTC
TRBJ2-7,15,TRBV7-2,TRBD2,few,CASSSSGGSTYEQYF,TGTGCCAGCAGCTCTAGCGGGGGATCGACCTACGAGCAGTACTTC